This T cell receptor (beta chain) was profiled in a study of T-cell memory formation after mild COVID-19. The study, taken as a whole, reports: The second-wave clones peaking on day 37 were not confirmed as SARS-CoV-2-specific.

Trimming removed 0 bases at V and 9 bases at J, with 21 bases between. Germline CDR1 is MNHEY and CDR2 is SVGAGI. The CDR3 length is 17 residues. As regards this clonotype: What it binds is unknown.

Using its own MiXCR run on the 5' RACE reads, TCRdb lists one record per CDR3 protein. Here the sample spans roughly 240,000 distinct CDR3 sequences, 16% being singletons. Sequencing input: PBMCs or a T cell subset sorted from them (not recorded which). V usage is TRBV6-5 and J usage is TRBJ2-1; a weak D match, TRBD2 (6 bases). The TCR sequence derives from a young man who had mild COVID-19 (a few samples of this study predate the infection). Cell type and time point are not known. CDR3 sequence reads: CASSYSPSGTPFSEQFF. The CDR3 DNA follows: TGTGCCAGCAGTTACTCCCCATCCGGGACTCCCTTCTCTGAGCAGTTCTTC.